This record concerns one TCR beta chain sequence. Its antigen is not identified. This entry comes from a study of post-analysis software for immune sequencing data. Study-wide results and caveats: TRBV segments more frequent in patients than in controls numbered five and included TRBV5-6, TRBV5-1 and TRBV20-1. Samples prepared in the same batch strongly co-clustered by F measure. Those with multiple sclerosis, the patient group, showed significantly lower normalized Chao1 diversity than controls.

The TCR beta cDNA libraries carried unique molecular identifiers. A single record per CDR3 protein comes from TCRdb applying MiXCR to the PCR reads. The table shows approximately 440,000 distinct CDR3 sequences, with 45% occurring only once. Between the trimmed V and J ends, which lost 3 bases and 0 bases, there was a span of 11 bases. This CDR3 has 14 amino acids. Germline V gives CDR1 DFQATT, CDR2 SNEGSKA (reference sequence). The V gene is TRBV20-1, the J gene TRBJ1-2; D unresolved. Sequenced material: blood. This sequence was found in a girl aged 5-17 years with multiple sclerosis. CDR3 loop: CSARQDGPNYGYTF. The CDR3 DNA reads TGCAGTGCTAGGCAGGACGGACCTAACTATGGCTACACCTTC.